These T cell receptor beta chains were read from a single sample in a study of a mutant IDH1 vaccine in newly diagnosed glioma. Produced via immunoSEQ multiplex PCR; TCRdb's table is partial and in-frame only. The repertoire consists of about 38,000 clones, with around 80% occurring once and the leading ten covering approximately 9.9%. Material: PBMCs, obtained from a glioma patient treated with radiotherapy, temozolomide or both. The receptor set was obtained from a man aged 35 to 55 with glioma. Some clones in this sample may be carry-over from other donors' samples. Each CDR3 is given with its conserved first and last residue. A D gene is named only where the DNA matches it firmly. The size field is filled for only some rows; it gives once, few, many or a size class.

clone size: .
J gene: TRBJ2-5
D gene: TRBD1
V gene: TRBV5-5
CDR3 DNA: TGTGCCAGCAGTTTAGGGGACAGACCTGCCGTGGAGACCCAGTACTTC
CDR3 protein: CASSLGDRPAVETQYF

clone size: medium-sized
J gene: TRBJ2-2
D gene: .
V gene: TRBV6-1
CDR3 DNA: TGTGCCAGCAGTGAAGGAAGGGATACCGGGGAGCTGTTTTTT
CDR3 protein: CASSEGRDTGELFF

clone size: few
J gene: TRBJ2-1
D gene: .
V gene: TRBV9
CDR3 DNA: TGTGCCAGCAGCGCCACAGGGCTTGAGCAGTTCTTC
CDR3 protein: CASSATGLEQFF

clone size: .
J gene: TRBJ1-2
D gene: .
V gene: TRBV28
CDR3 DNA: TGTGCCAGCAACAGTGACAGTATCTATGGCTACACCTTC
CDR3 protein: CASNSDSIYGYTF

clone size: .
J gene: TRBJ2-7
D gene: TRBD2
V gene: TRBV6-6
CDR3 DNA: TGTGCCAGCAGTCCGTTAGCGGGGGCCCCCCCCTACGAGCAGTACTTC
CDR3 protein: CASSPLAGAPPYEQYF

clone size: .
J gene: TRBJ2-7
D gene: TRBD2
V gene: TRBV4-1
CDR3 DNA: TGCGCCAGCAGCCAAGATGGGGGTAGCGGGGCCTCGGAGCAGTACTTC
CDR3 protein: CASSQDGGSGASEQYF

clone size: few
J gene: TRBJ2-2
D gene: .
V gene: TRBV4-3
CDR3 DNA: TGCGCCAGCAGCGGCGGGCGCACCGGGGAGCTGTTTTTT
CDR3 protein: CASSGGRTGELFF

clone size: .
J gene: TRBJ2-2
D gene: TRBD2
V gene: TRBV25-1
CDR3 DNA: TGTGCCAGCAGTGATCTGGGACTAGCGGGGGAGAACACCGGGGAGCTGTTTTTT
CDR3 protein: CASSDLGLAGENTGELFF

clone size: .
J gene: TRBJ1-4
D gene: .
V gene: TRBV7-9
CDR3 DNA: TGTGCCAGCAGCCCAGTTGAGTGGCGCACTAATGAAAAACTGTTTTTT
CDR3 protein: CASSPVEWRTNEKLFF

clone size: .
J gene: TRBJ1-4
D gene: .
V gene: TRBV18
CDR3 DNA: TGTGCCAGCTCACCTGGGGTCGGGGGGCTGTTTTTT
CDR3 protein: CASSPGVGGLFF

clone size: once
J gene: TRBJ2-7
D gene: .
V gene: TRBV19
CDR3 DNA: TGTGCCAGTAGCCCCGGGAGCTACGAGCAGTACTTC
CDR3 protein: CASSPGSYEQYF

clone size: .
J gene: TRBJ2-2
D gene: .
V gene: TRBV7-2
CDR3 DNA: TGTGCCAGCACCCGTGCGATCCATGTCACCGGGGAGCTGTTTTTT
CDR3 protein: CASTRAIHVTGELFF

clone size: .
J gene: TRBJ2-7
D gene: .
V gene: TRBV5-4
CDR3 DNA: TGTGCCAGCAGCTACTCCGGAGTTTACGAGCAGTACTTC
CDR3 protein: CASSYSGVYEQYF

clone size: few
J gene: TRBJ1-1
D gene: .
V gene: TRBV25-1
CDR3 DNA: TGTGCCAGCAGTGTTGGAGGAATCACTGAAGCTTTCTTT
CDR3 protein: CASSVGGITEAFF

clone size: .
J gene: TRBJ1-2
D gene: TRBD1
V gene: TRBV4-3
CDR3 DNA: TGCGCCAGCAGCCAATTACGGACAGGGATTGGCGGCTACACCTTC
CDR3 protein: CASSQLRTGIGGYTF

clone size: once
J gene: TRBJ1-5
D gene: .
V gene: TRBV7-2
CDR3 DNA: TGTGCCAGCAGCTTAGTGGGTGCGGGTCAGCCCCAGCATTTT
CDR3 protein: CASSLVGAGQPQHF

clone size: .
J gene: TRBJ2-6
D gene: .
V gene: TRBV11-3
CDR3 DNA: TGTGCCAGCAGCTTGGGCTCTGGGGCCAACGTCCTGACTTTC
CDR3 protein: CASSLGSGANVLTF

clone size: .
J gene: TRBJ1-5
D gene: .
V gene: TRBV9
CDR3 DNA: TGTGCCAGCAGCGTAGGAAGGGATAGTCAGCCCCAGCATTTT
CDR3 protein: CASSVGRDSQPQHF

clone size: .
J gene: TRBJ1-2
D gene: .
V gene: TRBV27
CDR3 DNA: TGTGCCAGCAGTTCCCTCGACAGGACTGGCTATGGCTACACCTTC
CDR3 protein: CASSSLDRTGYGYTF

clone size: .
J gene: TRBJ1-6
D gene: .
V gene: TRBV4-3
CDR3 DNA: TGCGCCAGCAGCCTTACAGGGAGGTATAATTCACCCCTCCACTTT
CDR3 protein: CASSLTGRYNSPLHF

clone size: .
J gene: TRBJ2-5
D gene: TRBD2
V gene: TRBV2
CDR3 DNA: TGTGCCAGCAACGTCGCGGGGGGGGAGGAGACCCAGTACTTC
CDR3 protein: CASNVAGGEETQYF

clone size: .
J gene: TRBJ2-7
D gene: .
V gene: TRBV5-1
CDR3 DNA: TGCGCCAGCAGCTTGGAAATAGGCAGAGCCTACGAGCAGTACTTC
CDR3 protein: CASSLEIGRAYEQYF

clone size: .
J gene: TRBJ2-5
D gene: TRBD1
V gene: TRBV5-5
CDR3 DNA: TGTGCCAGCAGCTTGGACAGGGGGAGGGAGACCCAGTACTTC
CDR3 protein: CASSLDRGRETQYF

clone size: .
J gene: TRBJ1-1
D gene: TRBD1
V gene: TRBV18
CDR3 DNA: TGTGCCAGCTCGGTTAGACAGGGAAACACTGAAGCTTTCTTT
CDR3 protein: CASSVRQGNTEAFF

clone size: .
J gene: TRBJ2-3
D gene: TRBD1
V gene: TRBV27
CDR3 DNA: TGTGCCAGCAGTCCGCCCGGGACAGGGTTGGCAGATACGCAGTATTTT
CDR3 protein: CASSPPGTGLADTQYF

clone size: few
J gene: TRBJ1-2
D gene: .
V gene: TRBV5-4
CDR3 DNA: TGTGCCAGCAGCTTTGGGACAACGTATGGCTACACCTTC
CDR3 protein: CASSFGTTYGYTF

clone size: .
J gene: TRBJ2-7
D gene: .
V gene: TRBV5-1
CDR3 DNA: TGCGCCAGCTCCACGGCGGGGGCAGGGGGCGCGGGCGAGCAGTACTTC
CDR3 protein: CASSTAGAGGAGEQYF

clone size: .
J gene: TRBJ1-1
D gene: .
V gene: TRBV14
CDR3 DNA: TGTGCCAGCAGCCAAGATTGGGGTAGCACTGAAGCTTTCTTT
CDR3 protein: CASSQDWGSTEAFF

clone size: few
J gene: TRBJ1-5
D gene: TRBD1
V gene: TRBV2
CDR3 DNA: TGTGCCAGCGCGACAGGGGAGAGGCAGCCCCAGCATTTT
CDR3 protein: CASATGERQPQHF

clone size: .
J gene: TRBJ2-7
D gene: .
V gene: TRBV7-8
CDR3 DNA: TGTGCCAGCAGCTTAGCTGGAGAATTCTCCTACGAGCAGTACTTC
CDR3 protein: CASSLAGEFSYEQYF

clone size: once
J gene: TRBJ2-3
D gene: .
V gene: TRBV15
CDR3 DNA: TGTGCCACCAGCAGTCACAGCTCGGATACGCAGTATTTT
CDR3 protein: CATSSHSSDTQYF

clone size: .
J gene: TRBJ2-3
D gene: .
V gene: TRBV25-1
CDR3 DNA: TGTGCCAGCAGTGAGTTACTAGGTGGCACAGATACGCAGTATTTT
CDR3 protein: CASSELLGGTDTQYF

clone size: .
J gene: TRBJ2-5
D gene: .
V gene: TRBV7-6
CDR3 DNA: TGTGCCAGCAGCGGAAGGACGGAGGGCGGGGAGACCCAGTACTTC
CDR3 protein: CASSGRTEGGETQYF

clone size: .
J gene: TRBJ2-3
D gene: TRBD1
V gene: TRBV5-6
CDR3 DNA: TGTGCCAGCAGTCCCGGGACAGATAGAACAGATACGCAGTATTTT
CDR3 protein: CASSPGTDRTDTQYF

clone size: .
J gene: TRBJ1-6
D gene: TRBD1
V gene: TRBV6-5
CDR3 DNA: TGTGCCAGCAGATGGACAGGAACAGATTCACCCCTCCACTTT
CDR3 protein: CASRWTGTDSPLHF

clone size: .
J gene: TRBJ2-7
D gene: .
V gene: TRBV6-5
CDR3 DNA: TGTGCCAGCAGTACAGGACAGATCTACGAGCAGTACTTC
CDR3 protein: CASSTGQIYEQYF

clone size: .
J gene: TRBJ1-4
D gene: .
V gene: TRBV4-2
CDR3 DNA: TGTGCCAGCAGCCAAGATATGAGTGAAAAACTGTTTTTT
CDR3 protein: CASSQDMSEKLFF

clone size: .
J gene: TRBJ1-1
D gene: .
V gene: TRBV30
CDR3 DNA: TGTGCCTGGAACAGGGTAGAAGCTTTCTTT
CDR3 protein: CAWNRVEAFF

clone size: .
J gene: TRBJ1-5
D gene: .
V gene: TRBV2
CDR3 DNA: TGTGCCAGCACGAGGGGTATTATCAATCAGCCCCAGCATTTT
CDR3 protein: CASTRGIINQPQHF

clone size: few
J gene: TRBJ1-3
D gene: .
V gene: TRBV19
CDR3 DNA: TGTGCCAGTAGTATGGGAGCATTTTCTGGAAACACCATATATTTT
CDR3 protein: CASSMGAFSGNTIYF

clone size: once
J gene: TRBJ2-7
D gene: .
V gene: TRBV19
CDR3 DNA: TGTGCCAGTAGTGGACCGGGCTTGGGGGCGCACATCGAGCAGTACTTC
CDR3 protein: CASSGPGLGAHIEQYF

clone size: .
J gene: TRBJ2-7
D gene: .
V gene: TRBV4-3
CDR3 DNA: TGCGCCAGCAGCCAAGATGGGGATAGCTTATACGAGCAGTACTTC
CDR3 protein: CASSQDGDSLYEQYF

clone size: .
J gene: TRBJ2-6
D gene: .
V gene: TRBV27
CDR3 DNA: TGTGCCAGCAAATCTGGGGCCAACGTCCTGACTTTC
CDR3 protein: CASKSGANVLTF

clone size: .
J gene: TRBJ1-2
D gene: .
V gene: TRBV19
CDR3 DNA: TGTGCCAGTAGTATTCACAGGGAATCTGGCAAGGATGGCTACACCTTC
CDR3 protein: CASSIHRESGKDGYTF

clone size: .
J gene: TRBJ2-7
D gene: .
V gene: TRBV7-8
CDR3 DNA: TGTGCCAGCAGTCCCAACGACGAGCAGTACTTC
CDR3 protein: CASSPNDEQYF

clone size: .
J gene: TRBJ1-2
D gene: .
V gene: TRBV5-1
CDR3 DNA: TGCGCCAGCAGCGGCGACCAGGGTTGGGATGGCTACACCTTC
CDR3 protein: CASSGDQGWDGYTF

clone size: medium-sized
J gene: TRBJ1-1
D gene: .
V gene: TRBV7-9
CDR3 DNA: TGTGCCAGCAGCGAGGAGGGGGTTGGCACTGAAGCTTTCTTT
CDR3 protein: CASSEEGVGTEAFF

clone size: .
J gene: TRBJ2-1
D gene: .
V gene: TRBV29-1
CDR3 DNA: TGCAGCGTTGAAGACGAAGGGGGACTAATTAATGAGCAGTTCTTC
CDR3 protein: CSVEDEGGLINEQFF